Below, one T cell receptor (beta chain) is given with its context. This sample stems from a study of blood T cell repertoires in COVID-19. This CDR3 region has 12 residues. Trimming removed 3 bases at V and 6 bases at J, with 10 bases between. Germline V gene data show CDR1 as SGHNT and CDR2 as YYREEE (reference sequence). TCRdb's copy holds only in-frame clones and misses some; the assay was immunoSEQ multiplex PCR. The top ten hold approximately 6.9% of the sample, which has 150,000 to 200,000 clones, 80% seen once. The chain employs TRBV5-4 and TRBJ2-7; weak D call: TRBD1 (5 bases). Sample: peripheral blood. This receptor was taken from a man between 60 and 70 years old with acute or convalescent COVID-19. The CDR3 DNA follows: TGTGCCAGCAGCTCGCAGGGTTTCGAGCAGTACTTC. Protein: CASSSQGFEQYF. The full variable domain, its missing parts supplied by reference TRBV5-4 and TRBJ2-7, is ETGVTQSPTHLIKTRGQQVTLRCSSQSGHNTVSWYQQALGQGPQFIFQYYREEENGRGNFPPRFSGLQFPNYSSELNVNALELDDSALYLCASSSQGFEQYFGPGTRLTVT.